The present T cell receptor (beta chain) was sequenced within a study of technical replicates of blood from a few donors. Germline assignment: CDR1 MNHEY and CDR2 SMNVEV (reference sequence). Trimming cost V 4 bases and J 2 bases, with 21 bases left between them. The CDR3 covers 18 residues. This clone was counted once. Produced via immunoSEQ multiplex PCR; TCRdb's table is partial and in-frame only. The sample shows some 98,000 clones, around 95% of them seen only once. The gene calls are TRBV27 and TRBJ2-1, with D perhaps TRBD2 (7 bases). The receptor was isolated from a human donor in good health. Sample: T cells isolated from PBMCs. CDR3 bases: TGTGCCAGCAGTTCGTTCAAGGGGGGGCCTACGGCCTACAATGAGCAGTTCTTC. Its protein product is CASSSFKGGPTAYNEQFF.